This TCR beta chain was sequenced for a study of technical replicates of blood from several donors. Sequenced by immunoSEQ multiplex PCR; TCRdb stores in-frame clones only, minus some. The sample yields about 83,000 clones, 85% to 95% seen once. This TCR was recovered from a human donor in good health. The sequenced material came from T cells isolated from PBMCs.

The CDR3 DNA sequence: TGTGCCAGTAGTATAACCAGTCGAAAGCTGTTTTTT. It specifies CASSITSRKLFF. This chain joins TRBV19 and TRBJ2-2, with D unclear. V was clipped by 2 bases and J by 12 bases, with 10 bases between them. In germline, CDR1 is LNHDA, CDR2 SQIVND (reference sequence). The CDR3 has 12 residues.